A selection of T cell receptor beta chains follows, all from one sample in a study of T cell responses to AZD1222 COVID-19 vaccine. TCRdb's table, derived via immunoSEQ multiplex PCR, lists solely in-frame clones and lacks some. The sample records 150,000 to 160,000 clones, roughly nine tenths being singletons. The material was peripheral blood, obtained on day 0 of AZD1222 vaccination. The receptors derive from an adult in good health. CDR3s include the opening cysteine and the closing phenylalanine or tryptophan. The order of the fields is J gene, V gene, clone size, D gene, CDR3 length, CDR3 protein, CDR3 DNA. A D gene is named only where the DNA matches it firmly. The size of a clone is reported for some rows only, either as once, few or many, or as a class for expanded clones.

TRBJ1-2 | TRBV27 | . | . | 16 | CASSIRGGSFNYGYTF | TGTGCCAGCAGTATAAGGGGGGGTTCTTTTAACTATGGCTACACCTTC
TRBJ1-4 | TRBV19 | . | . | 15 | CASALSDGSNEKLFF | TGTGCCAGCGCGCTGAGCGATGGGTCTAATGAAAAACTGTTTTTT
TRBJ1-5 | TRBV30 | . | . | 13 | CAWEGGGNQPQHF | TGTGCCTGGGAGGGCGGTGGAAATCAGCCCCAGCATTTT
TRBJ1-1 | TRBV3-1/TRBV3-2 | . | TRBD1 | 13 | CASSQVIDRGAFF | TGTGCCAGCAGCCAAGTAATTGACAGGGGAGCTTTCTTT
TRBJ2-2 | TRBV11-3 | . | TRBD2 | 19 | CASSFVSSGYVANTGELFF | TGTGCCAGCAGCTTTGTTTCTAGCGGTTATGTTGCGAACACCGGGGAGCTGTTTTTT
TRBJ1-1 | TRBV5-1 | once | . | 14 | CASSFGAMNTEAFF | TGCGCCAGCAGCTTCGGGGCCATGAACACTGAAGCTTTCTTT
TRBJ1-1 | TRBV5-1 | . | TRBD1 | 16 | CASSLGPETGYTEAFF | TGCGCCAGCAGCTTGGGACCCGAGACAGGGTACACTGAAGCTTTCTTT
TRBJ1-1 | TRBV21-1 | . | . | 14 | CASSRAGPGTEAFF | TGTGCCAGCAGTCGAGCAGGGCCGGGCACTGAAGCTTTCTTT
TRBJ2-1 | TRBV29-1 | . | . | 13 | CSVSETPYNEQFF | TGCAGCGTCAGCGAGACACCCTACAATGAGCAGTTCTTC
TRBJ1-2 | TRBV19 | few | . | 12 | CASSISLGGYTF | TGTGCCAGTAGTATATCACTGGGCGGCTACACCTTC
TRBJ1-5 | TRBV28 | . | . | 14 | CATTWGEGGEPQHF | TGTGCCACCACTTGGGGGGAGGGAGGAGAACCCCAGCATTTT
TRBJ1-2 | TRBV12-3/TRBV12-4 | . | . | 13 | CASSLRTNYGYTF | TGTGCCAGCAGTCTCAGGACTAACTATGGCTACACCTTC
TRBJ2-7 | TRBV2 | few | . | 13 | CASVPGLSYEQYF | TGTGCCAGCGTCCCCGGACTCTCCTACGAGCAGTACTTC
TRBJ2-3 | TRBV9 | . | . | 17 | CASSKGQTNSDTDTQYF | TGTGCCAGCAGCAAAGGACAGACCAATTCGGACACAGATACGCAGTATTTT
TRBJ1-2 | TRBV7-3 | . | . | 13 | CASSEEGGYGYTF | TGTGCCAGCAGCGAAGAGGGTGGCTATGGCTACACCTTC
TRBJ1-5 | TRBV30 | . | TRBD1 | 14 | CAWSAGQGNQPQHF | TGTGCCTGGAGCGCCGGACAGGGCAATCAGCCCCAGCATTTT
TRBJ2-2 | TRBV7-2 | . | . | 13 | CASSLVSAGELFF | TGTGCCAGCAGCTTAGTGAGCGCCGGGGAGCTGTTTTTT
TRBJ1-1 | TRBV29-1 | . | . | 12 | CSARTGDTEAFF | TGCAGCGCCCGGACGGGGGACACTGAAGCTTTCTTT
TRBJ2-7 | TRBV18 | . | TRBD2 | 14 | CASSPTSGGYEQYF | TGTGCCAGCTCACCGACTAGCGGGGGCTACGAGCAGTACTTC
TRBJ1-2 | TRBV2 | . | . | 13 | CASNSRPDYGYTF | TGTGCCAGCAATAGCCGACCGGACTATGGCTACACCTTC
TRBJ1-3 | TRBV6-1 | . | TRBD1 | 17 | CASSEPGTGPSGNTIYF | TGTGCCAGCAGTGAACCCGGGACAGGGCCCTCTGGAAACACCATATATTTT
TRBJ2-1 | TRBV9 | . | TRBD2 | 16 | CASSVVGGGVRLEQFF | TGTGCCAGCAGCGTAGTGGGCGGGGGGGTTAGGCTTGAGCAGTTCTTC
TRBJ2-7 | TRBV9 | . | . | 15 | CASSVGGNPSYEQYF | TGTGCCAGCAGCGTAGGAGGGAACCCGTCCTACGAGCAGTACTTC
TRBJ2-7 | TRBV2 | . | . | 15 | CASSDRTSGRIEQYF | TGTGCCAGCAGTGATCGAACATCGGGCAGGATCGAGCAGTACTTC
TRBJ2-5 | TRBV9 | few | TRBD2 | 17 | CASSVGLAGGWGETQYF | TGTGCCAGCAGCGTCGGACTAGCGGGGGGCTGGGGGGAGACCCAGTACTTC
TRBJ1-2 | TRBV18 | once | . | 13 | CASSLYGFDGYTF | TGTGCCAGCTCACTATACGGTTTTGATGGCTACACCTTC
TRBJ1-1 | TRBV7-9 | . | TRBD1 | 12 | CASSLVQGEAFF | TGTGCCAGCAGCTTAGTACAGGGGGAAGCTTTCTTT
TRBJ2-7 | TRBV5-4 | . | . | 14 | CASSWRGPSYEQYF | TGTGCCAGCAGCTGGAGGGGACCCTCCTACGAGCAGTACTTC
TRBJ2-2 | TRBV2 | . | . | 14 | CASSPLGGAGELFF | TGTGCCAGCAGTCCTCTGGGGGGCGCCGGGGAGCTGTTTTTT
TRBJ2-3 | TRBV12-3/TRBV12-4 | . | . | 11 | CASRTGSTQYF | TGTGCCAGCAGAACTGGGTCCACGCAGTATTTT
TRBJ1-3 | TRBV3-1/TRBV3-2 | . | . | 15 | CASSRDYRTGNTIYF | TGTGCCAGCAGCCGAGATTATCGAACTGGAAACACCATATATTTT
TRBJ2-7 | TRBV19 | . | TRBD2 | 14 | CASSPGGLAGEQYF | TGTGCCAGTAGTCCCGGTGGACTAGCGGGAGAGCAGTACTTC
TRBJ2-1 | TRBV5-6 | . | TRBD2 | 15 | CASSPTSGRANEQFF | TGTGCCAGCAGCCCCACTAGCGGGAGGGCCAATGAGCAGTTCTTC
TRBJ2-7 | TRBV6-5 | . | . | 13 | CASSPQYPYEQYF | TGTGCCAGCAGTCCTCAGTACCCCTACGAGCAGTACTTC
TRBJ2-7 | TRBV19 | . | TRBD1 | 13 | CATTGGGSYEQYF | TGTGCCACCACAGGGGGTGGGTCCTACGAGCAGTACTTC
TRBJ1-1 | TRBV14 | once | TRBD1 | 15 | CASSRQKTGAPEAFF | TGTGCCAGCAGCCGCCAGAAAACAGGGGCGCCTGAAGCTTTCTTT
TRBJ1-1 | TRBV7-3 | once | . | 15 | CASSLLVRLKPEAFF | TGTGCCAGCAGCTTATTGGTTCGGCTAAAGCCTGAAGCTTTCTTT
TRBJ1-2 | TRBV25-1 | few | . | 15 | CASSLGPGRDYGYTF | TGTGCCAGCAGCTTGGGTCCGGGGAGGGACTATGGCTACACCTTC
TRBJ2-1 | TRBV5-1 | . | . | 17 | CASSLMDSHSSYNEQFF | TGCGCCAGCAGCTTGATGGATAGCCACAGCTCCTACAATGAGCAGTTCTTC
TRBJ1-2 | TRBV28 | . | TRBD1 | 16 | CASSFGQGITHGGYTF | TGTGCCAGCAGTTTCGGACAGGGCATTACACATGGTGGCTACACCTTC
TRBJ1-4 | TRBV5-1 | . | . | 13 | CASSPDWSEKLFF | TGCGCCAGCAGTCCCGACTGGAGTGAAAAACTGTTTTTT
TRBJ1-1 | TRBV7-2 | . | TRBD1 | 15 | CASSPRTGMNTEAFF | TGTGCCAGCAGCCCTAGGACAGGGATGAACACTGAAGCTTTCTTT
TRBJ1-6 | TRBV7-9 | . | . | 16 | CASSRPMGQNNSPLHF | TGTGCCAGCAGCCGTCCGATGGGACAAAATAATTCACCCCTCCACTTT
TRBJ1-4 | TRBV7-8 | . | . | 14 | CASSLNKGSRRLFF | TGTGCCAGCAGCTTGAATAAGGGTTCCCGGAGGTTGTTTTTT
TRBJ2-7 | TRBV7-2 | . | . | 14 | CASSLFSGNYEQYF | TGTGCCAGCAGCTTATTCTCCGGAAACTACGAGCAGTACTTC
TRBJ2-1 | TRBV19 | . | . | 14 | CASSIPSPYNEQFF | TGTGCCAGTAGTATCCCGTCCCCCTACAATGAGCAGTTCTTC
TRBJ2-1 | TRBV15 | . | . | 15 | CATSREANPYNEQFF | TGTGCCACCAGCAGAGAGGCCAACCCATACAATGAGCAGTTCTTC
TRBJ1-2 | TRBV7-2 | . | TRBD1 | 15 | CASSLGGQGTNGYTF | TGTGCCAGCAGCTTAGGGGGACAGGGGACGAATGGCTACACCTTC
TRBJ1-6 | TRBV3-1/TRBV3-2 | . | . | 14 | CASSVTGLNSPLHF | TGTGCCAGCAGCGTCACAGGGTTGAATTCACCCCTCCACTTT
TRBJ1-5 | TRBV5-5 | . | . | 16 | CASSLAGFGDGQPQHF | TGTGCCAGCAGCTTGGCCGGGTTTGGGGACGGCCAGCCCCAGCATTTT